This note documents a single TCR beta chain sequence. The antigen is undetermined. The entry originates in a study of monozygotic twins with inflammatory bowel disease. The study's findings and limits: Patient repertoires may have gained variability from differing immunosuppressive treatments.

The V gene's germline CDR1 is MNHNS and CDR2 SASEGT. The CDR3 extends over 17 amino acids. TCRdb re-called the 5' RACE reads; one entry per CDR3 protein, DNA not given. This table holds about 330,000 distinct CDR3 sequences. Input material: blood. V and J are TRBV6-1 and TRBJ1-1; TCRdb selects TRBD1, and the lack of DNA leaves this call unchecked. The sequence was obtained from a human donor with ulcerative colitis or Crohn's disease, or a healthy co-twin of an affected twin (not recorded which). CDR3 amino acids: CASSPLHPLGQNTEAFF.